The 24 T cell receptor beta chains listed next were all sequenced from one sample in a study of T cell repertoires in cytomegalovirus infection. The antigens these receptors bind are not known. TCRdb reprocessed the reads via MiXCR and lists one record per CDR3 protein. The table shows some 560,000 distinct CDR3 sequences, with approximately 40% occurring only once. The sample here was cultured PBMCs, taken from culture after CMV antigen stimulation. Every receptor here comes from a human donor in good health (CMV status not recorded). Some clones in this sample may be carry-over from other donors' samples.

The J gene is TRBJ2-3, the V gene TRBV20-1; 9 nucleotides align to TRBD2. Germline-derived CDR1 and CDR2 are DFQATT and SNEGSKA (reference sequence). This CDR3 has 15 amino acids. J lost 1 base, V lost 4 bases, and 6 bases had no gene match. This CDR3 reads CSATLRTSGTDTQYF. CDR3 DNA: TGCAGTGCTACCCTCAGGACTAGCGGCACAGATACGCAGTATTTT.

This clonotype has only one observation. This chain uses TRBV11-2 with TRBJ2-1, with TRBD2 identical over 10 bases. The V segment lost 1 base and the J segment 9 bases; nucleotides outside the gene matches: 6. The CDR3 extends over 15 amino acids. Germline lookup yields CDR1 SGHAT and CDR2 FQNNGV. CDR3 loop: CASSLVPSGSSEQFF. DNA for the CDR3: TGTGCCAGCAGCTTAGTACCTAGCGGGAGCAGTGAGCAGTTCTTC.

This clonotype was detected a few times. The V gene is TRBV19, the J gene TRBJ2-7, with unresolved D. CDR3 length: 14 amino acids. Trimming shortened V by 5 bases and J by 2 bases, and 13 bases separated the two germline ends. CDR1 LNHDA and CDR2 SQIVND come from the germline V gene (reference sequence). The CDR3 DNA follows: TGTGCCAGTAGTTCGAAAATGGGCCCCTACGAGCAGTACTTC. Its translation: CASSSKMGPYEQYF.

The genes are TRBV6-2 or TRBV6-3 and TRBJ1-1; 9 nucleotides align to TRBD1. Germline trimming cut 10 bases from V and 1 base from J; bases unmatched to any gene: 13. From germline, CDR1 is MNHEY and CDR2 SVGEGT. CDR3 length: 16 residues. As DNA, the CDR3 is TGTGCCAACCCTCCGGGACAGGGCGCGGGGAACACTGAAGCTTTCTTT. This codes for CANPPGQGAGNTEAFF.

The chain carries TRBV11-2 and TRBJ2-7, with TRBD2 matching 7 bases. V trimming: 4 bases; J trimming: 4 bases; junction bases outside the gene matches: 10. The CDR3 loop spans 15 amino acids. Germline CDR1 and CDR2: SGHAT and FQNNGV. CDR3 in DNA: TGTGCCAGCAGCTCAAGACTGGGGGGGAGTTACGAGCAGTACTTC. It encodes CASSSRLGGSYEQYF.

The genes are TRBV6-2 or TRBV6-3 and TRBJ2-7; perhaps TRBD1 as D (6 bases). Trimming left V 4 bases short and J 0 bases short, with 16 bases between. This CDR3 has 16 residues. Germline CDR1 and CDR2: MNHEY and SVGEGT. CDR3 DNA: TGTGCCAGCAGTTCCCGCAGGGGCTACAGCTCCTACGAGCAGTACTTC. It yields the protein CASSSRRGYSSYEQYF.

This clonotype was detected ten times or more. This chain connects TRBV12-3 or TRBV12-4 to TRBJ2-1; D is unresolved. There are 16 residues in the CDR3. Trimming took 7 bases from V and 0 from J, leaving 16 bases between them. CDR3 bases: TGTGCCAGCACCAGAACGACCAGCGACTCCTACAATGAGCAGTTCTTC. The encoded protein is CASTRTTSDSYNEQFF.

The CDR3 DNA sequence: TGTGCCAGCTCCAACGGTAATTCACCCCTCCACTTT. This sequence encodes CASSNGNSPLHF. The chain couples TRBV7-2 to TRBJ1-6, with no clear D. This CDR3 has 12 residues. Germline loops: CDR1 SGHTA, CDR2 FQGNSA. Trimming cost V 8 bases and J 6 bases, with 8 bases left between them. The variable domain in full, completed from reference TRBV7-2 and TRBJ1-6, reads GAGVSQSPSNKVTEKGKDVELRCDPISGHTALYWYRQSLGQGLEFLIYFQGNSAPDKSGLPSDRFSAERTGGSVSTLTIQRTQQEDSAVYLCASSNGNSPLHFGNGTRLTVT.

This clonotype was recorded many times. The chain uses TRBV7-8 and TRBJ2-1, with 7 bases lining up with TRBD2. The length of the CDR3 is 16 residues. Trimming took 3 bases from V and 1 from J; bases not matched to a gene: 6. The germline V gene has CDR1 SGHVS and CDR2 FQNEAQ. The chain's CDR3 is CASSLGGDWSYNEQFF. The CDR3 nucleotides read TGTGCCAGCAGCTTGGGGGGGGACTGGTCCTACAATGAGCAGTTCTTC.

The chain combines TRBV19 with TRBJ1-2; possibly TRBD1 for D (6 bases). This CDR3 has 14 amino acids. The V end lost 5 bases, the J end lost 5 bases, and 15 bases lay between the germline ends. Germline V CDR1 and CDR2: LNHDA, SQIVND (reference sequence). The CDR3 DNA follows: TGTGCCAGTAGTGATCAACAGGGTGGATATGGCTACACCTTC. It codes for CASSDQQGGYGYTF. Complete variable domain (other parts from reference TRBV19 and TRBJ1-2): DGGITQSPKYLFRKEGQNVTLSCEQNLNHDAMYWYRQDPGQGLRLIYYSQIVNDFQKGDIAEGYSVSREKKESFPLTVTSAQKNPTAFYLCASSDQQGGYGYTFGSGTRLTVV.

The gene calls are TRBV6-1 and TRBJ2-2; 16 bases line up with TRBD2. V was clipped by 3 bases and J by 4 bases; unmatched bases: 11. The CDR3 spans 20 residues. Germline V gene data show CDR1 as MNHNS and CDR2 as SASEGT. CDR3 amino acids: CASSEEAGLAGGPRTGELFF. The DNA for the CDR3 is TGTGCCAGCAGTGAGGAAGCGGGACTAGCGGGAGGGCCACGCACCGGGGAGCTGTTTTTT.

This clonotype was picked up a small number of times. The chain is built from TRBV11-2 and TRBJ2-7, with unresolved D. This CDR3 is 14 amino acids long. V gave up 0 bases and J gave up 5 bases, with 11 bases separating them. Germline V gene lookup returns CDR1 SGHAT and CDR2 FQNNGV. The CDR3 DNA reads as TGTGCCAGCAGCTTAGACTCCCGGTTCGACGAGCAGTACTTC. Residues: CASSLDSRFDEQYF.

The V and J genes are TRBV7-6 and TRBJ2-5; maybe TRBD1 (5 bases). The V end lost 5 bases, the J end lost 3 bases, and 13 bases lay between the germline ends. The CDR3 contains 14 residues. Germline V gene lookup returns CDR1 SGHVS and CDR2 FNYEAQ. Here the CDR3 DNA reads TGTGCCAGCAGCCCATGGACAAGAGAAGAGACCCAGTACTTC. This translates into CASSPWTREETQYF. The whole variable domain, remainder taken from reference TRBV7-6 and TRBJ2-5, is GAGVSQSPRYKVTKRGQDVALRCDPISGHVSLYWYRQALGQGPEFLTYFNYEAQQDKSGLPNDRFSAERPEGSISTLTIQRTEQRDSAMYRCASSPWTREETQYFGPGTRLLVL.

This chain uses TRBV6-2 or TRBV6-3 with TRBJ1-5; no firm D call. This CDR3 region has 11 residues. Per the germline V gene, CDR1 is MNHEY and CDR2 is SVGEGT. Trimming pared 9 bases from V and 6 bases from J, leaving 9 bases between. Here the CDR3 DNA reads TGTGCCAGTGGCCTCCTTCAGCCCCAGCATTTT. Its translation: CASGLLQPQHF.

J is TRBJ1-6 and V is TRBV20-1; TRBD1 might be the D (5 bases). CDR3 length equals 18 residues. The germline gives CDR1 DFQATT, CDR2 SNEGSKA (reference sequence). Trimming took off 5 bases at V and 3 bases at J, with 23 bases between the two ends. Here the CDR3 reads CSAEGVRGSGVYNSPLHF. The CDR3 bases are TGCAGTGCTGAAGGGGTTCGGGGCTCCGGCGTCTATAATTCACCCCTCCACTTT.

The chain uses TRBV7-4 and TRBJ2-4; the D gene could be TRBD1 or TRBD2 (7 bases each). The CDR3 length is 16 residues. V lost 4 bases, J lost 15 bases, and 28 bases lay in between. Germline assignment: CDR1 SGHVT and CDR2 SQSDAQ. CDR3 amino acids: CASSSGGDSFPALRYF. CDR3 bases: TGTGCCAGCAGCTCAGGGGGGGACAGCTTTCCCGCGCTCAGGTACTTC.

The table lists this clonotype with a count of one. The rearrangement links TRBV19 to TRBJ2-6; no firm D call. CDR3 length equals 16 residues. CDR1 LNHDA and CDR2 SQIVND come from the germline V gene (reference sequence). The V and J ends lost 7 bases and 2 bases respectively, with 15 bases between them. The CDR3 DNA reads TGTGCCAGTAAGACGGACCGGCAGGCTGGGGCCAACGTCCTGACTTTC. This gives the protein CASKTDRQAGANVLTF.

The chain is built from TRBV6-1 and TRBJ2-7; tentatively, D is TRBD1 or TRBD2 (5 bases each). Germline V CDR1 and CDR2: MNHNS, SASEGT. The length of the CDR3 is 17 residues. Trimming stripped 2 bases from V and 0 bases from J, with 17 bases between. In nucleotides, the CDR3 is TGTGCCAGCAGTGAAAGGTGGGACGGAAGCTTCTCCTACGAGCAGTACTTC. Translation gives CASSERWDGSFSYEQYF.

The chain has TRBV7-6 and TRBJ2-1; no clear D gene. The ends were cut back, 5 bases at V and 0 bases at J, with 11 bases in the middle. Germline V lookup: CDR1 SGHVS, CDR2 FNYEAQ. The CDR3 consists of 15 residues. Here the CDR3 DNA reads TGTGCCAGCAGCACCGCTCAGAGCTCCTACAATGAGCAGTTCTTC. As protein: CASSTAQSSYNEQFF.

This chain uses TRBV11-3 with TRBJ1-4, with 7 bases lining up with TRBD1. With 5 bases clipped from V and 0 bases from J, the junction kept 6 bases outside the gene matches. From germline, CDR1 is SGHNT and CDR2 YENEEA. This CDR3 has 16 amino acids. The CDR3 DNA reads TGTGCCAGCAGCAACCCAGGGGGTGCAACTAATGAAAAACTGTTTTTT. It specifies CASSNPGGATNEKLFF.

This clonotype has just one count. Likely a read error: the CDR3 ends without its conserved phenylalanine or tryptophan. The rearrangement uses TRBV7-9 and TRBJ1-1; no definite D call. Trimming cost V 0 bases and J 1 base, with 6 bases left between them. The CDR3 is made up of 14 amino acids. Germline CDR1 reads SEHNR; CDR2 reads FQNEAQ (reference sequence). Here the CDR3 reads CASSLAGRNTEAFI. CDR3 in DNA: TGTGCCAGCAGCTTAGCTGGTCGGAACACTGAAGCTTTCATT.

This clonotype turned up a few times. The chain joins TRBV12-3 or TRBV12-4 to TRBJ1-2, with TRBD1 matching over 8 bases. The V segment lost 6 bases and the J segment 2 bases; nucleotides outside the gene matches: 8. The CDR3 extends over 15 amino acids. The chain's CDR3 is CASRRTGTGNYGYTF. Here the CDR3 DNA reads TGTGCCAGCAGAAGAACCGGGACAGGAAACTATGGCTACACCTTC.

In this sample, this clonotype turned up a few times. The V gene is TRBV6-1, the J gene TRBJ1-3, with D possibly matching TRBD1 (5 bases). The CDR3 spans 15 residues. In germline, CDR1 is MNHNS, CDR2 SASEGT. V lost 4 bases and J lost 0, with 10 bases in between. The CDR3 DNA reads as TGTGCCAGCAGTGCAGACGGGACCTCTGGAAACACCATATATTTT. Translation gives CASSADGTSGNTIYF.

V gene TRBV4-1 combines with J gene TRBJ1-6; tentatively, D is TRBD1 (6 bases). Germline V gene sequence: CDR1 MGHRA, CDR2 YSYEKL. CDR3 length equals 15 residues. Trimming left V 0 bases short and J 8 bases short, with 11 bases between. The CDR3 is CASSQDRGWDSPLHF. CDR3 sequence (DNA): TGCGCCAGCAGCCAAGACAGGGGTTGGGATTCACCCCTCCACTTT.